The 31 T cell receptor beta chains below come from one sample, sequenced in a study of T cell responses to AZD1222 COVID-19 vaccine. Sequenced by immunoSEQ multiplex PCR; TCRdb stores in-frame clones only, minus some. The table shows roughly 50,000 clones, with 65% to 90% occurring only once. This specimen consisted of peripheral blood, obtained 28 days after the second AZD1222 dose. Source of these receptors: an adult who received the AZD1222 COVID-19 vaccine.

V gene TRBV3-1 (or the pseudogene TRBV3-2) combines with J gene TRBJ1-5; D might be TRBD1 (5 bases). Germline loops: CDR1 LGHDT, CDR2 YNNKEL (reference sequence). The ends were cut back, 0 bases at V and 7 bases at J, with 10 bases in the middle. There are 14 residues in the CDR3. Here the CDR3 reads CASSQDHGGQPQHF. Written as DNA, the CDR3 is TGTGCCAGCAGCCAAGATCATGGGGGGCAGCCCCAGCATTTT.

This chain's CDR3 is CASSIDGLAGNNEQFF. The CDR3 nucleotides are TGTGCCAGCAGTATTGACGGACTAGCGGGGAACAATGAGCAGTTCTTC. The genes are TRBV6-4 and TRBJ2-1, with 12 bases that match TRBD2. The CDR3 is 16 amino acids. Germline V gives CDR1 MRHNA, CDR2 SNTAGT. J gave up 5 bases and V 5 bases, and 7 bases lay outside the gene matches.

This clone was observed a single time. J is TRBJ2-7 and V is TRBV2; possibly TRBD2 for D (5 bases). The CDR3 contains 14 residues. The V end lost 8 bases, the J end lost 3 bases, and 17 bases lay between the germline ends. Germline V gene data show CDR1 as SNHLY and CDR2 as FYNNEI. The CDR3 region is CASSPRENLYEQYF. In nucleotides, the CDR3 is TGTGCCAGCTCCCCCCGGGAAAACCTCTACGAGCAGTACTTC.

The genes are TRBV15 and TRBJ1-5, with D maybe TRBD1 (5 bases). Germline V CDR1 and CDR2: LNHNV, YYDKDF (reference sequence). The V end was cut by 8 bases, the J end by 9 bases, with 14 bases between. The CDR3 length is 12 residues. The CDR3 bases are TGTGCCACCCGGACACCGGGGTCGCCCCAGCATTTT. It yields the protein CATRTPGSPQHF.

V and J are TRBV28 and TRBJ1-2; a possible D gene is TRBD1 (5 bases). The CDR3 runs to 14 residues. Trimming shortened V by 3 bases and J by 2 bases, and 10 bases separated the two germline ends. The germline V gene has CDR1 MDHEN and CDR2 SYDVKM. The CDR3 protein is CASSFRQLNYGYTF. The CDR3 DNA is TGTGCCAGCAGTTTCAGACAGCTGAACTATGGCTACACCTTC.

This chain connects TRBV27 to TRBJ1-6; TRBD1 might be the D (5 bases). The CDR3 runs to 15 residues. Germline loops: CDR1 MNHEY, CDR2 SMNVEV (reference sequence). The V end was cut by 5 bases, the J end by 10 bases, with 18 bases between. The CDR3 DNA follows: TGTGCCAGCAGTCAGTCTTGGGGGGTGGAATCACCCCTCCACTTT. Amino acid sequence: CASSQSWGVESPLHF.

This chain connects TRBV7-9 to TRBJ2-3, with no clear D. Trimming took 2 bases from V and 1 from J, leaving 7 bases between them. This CDR3 comprises 14 residues. Germline V CDR1 and CDR2: SEHNR, FQNEAQ (reference sequence). The DNA for the CDR3 is TGTGCCAGCAGCTTATATACTCGCACAGATACGCAGTATTTT. Translating gives CASSLYTRTDTQYF.

V is TRBV9 and J is TRBJ2-7; D is possibly TRBD1 or TRBD2 (5 bases each). V was pared by 1 base and J by 0 bases, with 8 bases between. Germline assignment: CDR1 SGDLS and CDR2 YYNGEE. CDR3 size: 14 residues. CDR3 protein: CASSVTGTSYEQYF. CDR3 bases: TGTGCCAGCAGCGTAACTGGGACCTCCTACGAGCAGTACTTC.

The genes are TRBV5-4 and TRBJ1-3; the match to TRBD1 covers 7 bases. Germline V CDR1 and CDR2: SGHNT, YYREEE (reference sequence). Germline trimming cut 4 bases from V and 0 bases from J; bases unmatched to any gene: 7. The CDR3 length is 16 residues. The CDR3 is CASSPQTGPSGNTIYF. The CDR3 nucleotides read TGTGCCAGCAGCCCACAGACAGGGCCCTCTGGAAACACCATATATTTT.

This chain links TRBV29-1 with TRBJ2-1, with unresolved D. Germline V gene sequence: CDR1 SQVTM, CDR2 ANQGSEA. Trimming removed 4 bases at V and 5 bases at J, with 6 bases between. The CDR3 covers 11 residues. For the CDR3, the DNA is TGCAGCGTTGCGCTAAACAATGAGCAGTTCTTC. Translated: CSVALNNEQFF.

V and J are TRBV7-3 and TRBJ2-3; the D gene is possibly TRBD2 (5 bases). The CDR3 has 15 residues. Germline V gene sequence: CDR1 SGHTA, CDR2 FQGTGA. With 5 bases removed from V and 0 bases from J, the gap between germline ends came to 12 bases. This CDR3 is CASSQTGFSTDTQYF. Written as DNA, the CDR3 is TGTGCCAGCAGCCAAACGGGATTTAGCACAGATACGCAGTATTTT.

The chain recombines TRBV27 with TRBJ1-4; D may be TRBD1 (5 bases). Deletions cut 4 bases from V and 4 bases from J, with 13 bases between. The CDR3 is made up of 15 amino acids. The germline V gene encodes CDR1 MNHEY and CDR2 SMNVEV (reference sequence). The DNA of the CDR3 is TGTGCCAGCAGTTCGGGGGGGGGAAATAATGAAAAACTGTTTTTT. Protein: CASSSGGGNNEKLFF. Supplemented by reference TRBV27 and TRBJ1-4, the full variable domain reads EAQVTQNPRYLITVTGKKLTVTCSQNMNHEYMSWYRQDPGLGLRQIYYSMNVEVTDKGDVPEGYKVSRKEKRNFPLILESPSPNQTSLYFCASSSGGGNNEKLFFGSGTQLSVL.

The chain is built from TRBV18 and TRBJ1-1, with D possibly matching TRBD1 (5 bases). The CDR3 totals 14 residues. The V gene's germline CDR1 is KGHSH and CDR2 LQKENI. V dropped 3 bases and J dropped 4 bases, with 12 bases sitting between them. The CDR3 region has the DNA TGTGCCAGCTCACCCCAGGGAGATACCACTGAAGCTTTCTTT. Residues: CASSPQGDTTEAFF.

This clone showed up just once. The rearrangement joins TRBV7-2 to TRBJ1-2; D might be TRBD1 (5 bases). V lost 4 bases and J lost 8, with 14 bases in between. The CDR3 has 13 amino acids. CDR1 is SGHTA and CDR2 is FQGNSA in the germline V gene. This chain's CDR3 is CASSWTPTAGYTF. CDR3 bases: TGTGCCAGCAGCTGGACACCCACGGCGGGCTACACCTTC.

The chain has TRBV6-5 and TRBJ1-5; TRBD1 aligns across 7 bases. CDR1 MNHEY and CDR2 SVGAGI come from the germline V gene. This CDR3 comprises 15 residues. The V segment lost 0 bases and the J segment 5 bases; nucleotides outside the gene matches: 4. The CDR3 DNA is TGTGCCAGCAGTTACTCGACAGGGAACGATCAGCCCCAGCATTTT. Amino acids: CASSYSTGNDQPQHF.

The rearrangement joins TRBV7-2 to TRBJ2-4; D is unclear. Per the germline V gene, CDR1 is SGHTA and CDR2 is FQGNSA. V lost 1 base and J 3 bases, leaving 1 base between the germline ends. The CDR3 totals 12 residues. The CDR3 protein is CASSLDKNIQYF. Written as DNA, the CDR3 is TGTGCCAGCAGCTTAGACAAAAACATTCAGTACTTC.

The chain is built from TRBV7-2 and TRBJ2-1, with TRBD1 matching over 8 bases. The length of the CDR3 is 13 residues. CDR1 and CDR2 (germline): SGHTA, FQGNSA. V shed 6 bases and J 9 bases; nucleotides not matched to a gene: 7. CDR3 DNA: TGTGCCAGCAGACTGGACAGGGAACGTGAGCAGTTCTTC. This gives the protein CASRLDREREQFF.

In DNA, the CDR3 is TGCGCCAGCAGAAGACAGGGGGCTGGGGAGACCCAGTACTTC. Translation gives CASRRQGAGETQYF. The V gene is TRBV23-1, the J gene TRBJ2-5, with 10 nucleotides matching TRBD1. TRBV23-1 has ORF status, its function being uncertain. This CDR3 region has 14 residues. J was trimmed by 5 bases and V by 6 bases; bases with no gene match: 6.

The gene calls are TRBV30 and TRBJ1-5, with D hard to call. The germline gives CDR1 GTSNPN, CDR2 SVGIG (reference sequence). The V and J ends lost 5 bases and 1 base respectively, with 9 bases between them. The CDR3 is 13 amino acids. The DNA for the CDR3 is TGTGCCTGGGGAAGAACGAGCAATCAGCCCCAGCATTTT. Amino acid sequence: CAWGRTSNQPQHF.

This clone was recorded a few times. The chain couples TRBV7-2 to TRBJ2-7, with D tentatively TRBD1 or TRBD2 (6 bases each). Germline V gene lookup returns CDR1 SGHTA and CDR2 FQGNSA. The CDR3 totals 16 residues. Deletions cut 6 bases from V and 0 bases from J, with 18 bases between. Here the CDR3 DNA reads TGTGCCAGCAGACCCGCGGGACACGACAGCTCCTACGAGCAGTACTTC. Amino acid sequence: CASRPAGHDSSYEQYF.

This chain links TRBV7-3 with TRBJ2-2; 8 positions match TRBD2. Losses at the gene ends were 0 bases for V and 4 bases for J; bases not matched to a gene: 7. Germline V CDR1 and CDR2: SGHTA, FQGTGA. The CDR3 extends over 17 amino acids. The CDR3 region has the DNA TGTGCCAGCAGCTTAACCTCCGCGGGAGGACCCACCGGGGAGCTGTTTTTT. Translating gives CASSLTSAGGPTGELFF.

The chain combines TRBV18 with TRBJ1-1; D gene unclear. Trimming took off 0 bases at V and 11 bases at J, with 13 bases between the two ends. The CDR3 runs to 13 residues. The germline CDR1 and CDR2 sequences are KGHSH and LQKENI. The CDR3 region is CASSPPSVPGAFF. As DNA, the CDR3 is TGTGCCAGCTCACCACCGTCCGTGCCTGGGGCTTTCTTT.

The chain uses TRBV11-2 and TRBJ2-1, with TRBD2 matching 9 bases. Germline V gene lookup returns CDR1 SGHAT and CDR2 FQNNGV. J gave up 6 bases and V 0 bases, and 6 bases lay outside the gene matches. The CDR3 runs to 16 residues. The CDR3 region has the DNA TGTGCCAGCAGCTTAGATGGGTGGGGACTAGCCAATGAGCAGTTCTTC. It codes for CASSLDGWGLANEQFF.

The gene calls are TRBV5-1 and TRBJ2-7, with TRBD2 matching 9 bases. The V and J ends lost 1 base and 4 bases, in that order; junction bases with no gene match: 27. This CDR3 has 22 residues. CDR1 and CDR2 (germline): SGHRS, YFSETQ. In DNA form, the CDR3 reads TGCGCCAGCAGCTTGTCAGGAGGAGGGCAGCCGGGACTAGCCGAAGGAAGGTACGAGCAGTACTTC. The encoded protein is CASSLSGGGQPGLAEGRYEQYF.

This chain connects TRBV11-2 to TRBJ1-6; no reliable D call. The CDR3 sequence is 12 residues long. V gave up 5 bases and J gave up 12 bases, with 11 bases separating them. Germline loops: CDR1 SGHAT, CDR2 FQNNGV. The CDR3 region is CASSPPVGPLHF. DNA of the CDR3: TGTGCCAGCAGCCCACCAGTGGGACCCCTCCACTTT.

This clone was found a few times. The chain links TRBV24-1 to TRBJ2-1, with TRBD2 matching over 9 bases. V dropped 6 bases and J dropped 4; count of bases not matched to a gene: 3. Germline CDR1 and CDR2: KGHDR and SFDVKD. The CDR3 runs to 14 residues. CDR3 region: CATSKREVYNEQFF. The CDR3 DNA follows: TGTGCCACCAGTAAGCGGGAGGTTTACAATGAGCAGTTCTTC.

This rearrangement joins TRBV29-1 to TRBJ2-7; tentatively, D is TRBD2 (6 bases). Germline-derived CDR1 and CDR2 are SQVTM and ANQGSEA. This CDR3 is built from 13 residues. V shed 3 bases and J shed 0 bases, with 9 bases lying between them. The CDR3 bases are TGCAGCGTTGAGGCGGGAACCTCCTACGAGCAGTACTTC. This translates into CSVEAGTSYEQYF.

The CDR3 region is CASSSRWEQYF. The CDR3 DNA reads TGTGCCAGCAGCTCCCGGTGGGAGCAGTACTTC. This sequence joins TRBV11-2 and TRBJ2-7; no clear D gene. The CDR3 sequence is 11 residues long. V was cut by 4 bases and J by 7 bases, with 8 bases left in between. Germline V CDR1 and CDR2: SGHAT, FQNNGV.

This chain links TRBV7-9 with TRBJ2-5; 8 bases map to TRBD1. The germline V gene has CDR1 SEHNR and CDR2 FQNEAQ (reference sequence). The V and J ends lost 3 bases and 3 bases, in that order; junction bases with no gene match: 3. The CDR3 has 14 residues. DNA for the CDR3: TGTGCCAGCAGCTTCGTGACAGGGGAAGAGACCCAGTACTTC. This codes for CASSFVTGEETQYF. Full variable domain (remainder filled in from reference TRBV7-9 and TRBJ2-5): DTGVSQNPRHKITKRGQNVTFRCDPISEHNRLYWYRQTLGQGPEFLTYFQNEAQLEKSRLLSDRFSAERPKGSFSTLEIQRTEQGDSAMYLCASSFVTGEETQYFGPGTRLLVL.

This chain joins TRBV9 and TRBJ2-2, with D possibly called TRBD1 or TRBD2 (5 bases each). The germline V gene encodes CDR1 SGDLS and CDR2 YYNGEE. This CDR3 has 16 residues. Trimming pared 5 bases from V and 3 bases from J, leaving 17 bases between. The CDR3, as DNA: TGTGCCAGCAGTAAAGTTTCGGGGCCAGACACCGGGGAGCTGTTTTTT. Its translation is CASSKVSGPDTGELFF.

The gene calls are TRBV15 and TRBJ1-2, with D maybe TRBD1 (6 bases). The V end lost 1 base, the J end lost 0 bases, and 12 bases lay between the germline ends. From germline, CDR1 is LNHNV and CDR2 YYDKDF (reference sequence). The CDR3 is 16 residues long. The CDR3 sequence is CATSRVLRDTNYGYTF. CDR3 DNA: TGTGCCACCAGCAGAGTCCTCCGGGACACTAACTATGGCTACACCTTC. The variable domain in full, completed from reference TRBV15 and TRBJ1-2, reads DAMVIQNPRYQVTQFGKPVTLSCSQTLNHNVMYWYQQKSSQAPKLLFHYYDKDFNNEADTPDNFQSRRPNTSFCFLDIRSPGLGDTAMYLCATSRVLRDTNYGYTFGSGTRLTVV.